Each of the 18 T cell receptor beta chains below was sequenced from the same sample in a study of T cell changes during pregnancy in multiple sclerosis. Assay used: immunoSEQ multiplex PCR; TCRdb lists only in-frame clones, some missing. The repertoire holds around 34,000 clones, with roughly 89% as singletons. The sample in question was CD4+ T cells from peripheral blood mononuclear cells, obtained in the second trimester of pregnancy. All receptors derive from a female donor with multiple sclerosis, enrolled in a pregnancy study.

This chain links TRBV5-1 with TRBJ2-1; D remains unclear. Trimming took off 2 bases at V and 4 bases at J, with 10 bases between the two ends. The CDR3 runs 14 residues. Germline loops: CDR1 SGHRS, CDR2 YFSETQ. CDR3 DNA: TGCGCCAGCAGCTTTGCGGAGACTTACAATGAGCAGTTCTTC. This translates into CASSFAETYNEQFF.

This clone was observed once. The J gene is TRBJ2-1, the V gene TRBV7-2, with TRBD2 matching 11 bases. The germline CDR1 and CDR2 sequences are SGHTA and FQGNSA. Germline trimming cut 2 bases from V and 5 bases from J; bases unmatched to any gene: 5. This CDR3 region has 16 residues. This chain's CDR3 is CASSLLAGGPNNEQFF. CDR3 coding DNA: TGTGCCAGCAGCTTACTAGCGGGAGGCCCAAACAATGAGCAGTTCTTC. Looking up the rest from reference TRBV7-2 and TRBJ2-1 gives the full variable domain: GAGVSQSPSNKVTEKGKDVELRCDPISGHTALYWYRQSLGQGLEFLIYFQGNSAPDKSGLPSDRFSAERTGGSVSTLTIQRTQQEDSAVYLCASSLLAGGPNNEQFFGPGTRLTVL.

The chain is built from TRBV11-1 and TRBJ2-3, with a possible D match to TRBD2 (6 bases). This CDR3 has 17 residues. V gave up 2 bases and J gave up 0 bases, with 15 bases separating them. Germline CDR1 and CDR2: SGHAT and FQDESV (reference sequence). The CDR3 DNA sequence: TGTGCCAGCAGCTTAAAAGTAGGAGGGGTCAGCACAGATACGCAGTATTTT. Protein sequence: CASSLKVGGVSTDTQYF.

The chain couples TRBV18 to TRBJ2-7; 14 nucleotides agree with TRBD2. The CDR3 sequence is 18 residues long. V trimming: 0 bases; J trimming: 3 bases; junction bases outside the gene matches: 7. Germline V gives CDR1 KGHSH, CDR2 LQKENI. As DNA, the CDR3 is TGTGCCAGCTCACCACCGGGACTAGCGGGAGAGGGCCGCTACGAGCAGTACTTC. Amino acids: CASSPPGLAGEGRYEQYF.

The chain joins TRBV25-1 to TRBJ1-3, with D possibly being TRBD1 (6 bases). The germline gives CDR1 MGHDK, CDR2 SYGVNS. V lost 1 base to trimming and J lost 0 bases, with 16 bases between them. The CDR3 covers 18 residues. DNA of the CDR3: TGTGCCAGCAGTGAATGGCGAAACAGGGACGGCTCTGGAAACACCATATATTTT. Its protein product is CASSEWRNRDGSGNTIYF. The full variable domain, in which reference TRBV25-1 and TRBJ1-3 provide the parts outside the CDR3, is EADIYQTPRYLVIGTGKKITLECSQTMGHDKMYWYQQDPGMELHLIHYSYGVNSTEKGDLSSESTVSRIRTEHFPLTLESARPSHTSQYLCASSEWRNRDGSGNTIYFGEGSWLTVV.

The chain recombines TRBV30 with TRBJ1-1, with D perhaps TRBD1 (5 bases). The germline V gene has CDR1 GTSNPN and CDR2 SVGIG (reference sequence). V was clipped by 2 bases and J by 2 bases, with 18 bases between them. This CDR3 has 16 amino acids. The CDR3 sequence is CAWSTWGAVKNTEAFF. DNA of the CDR3: TGTGCCTGGAGTACCTGGGGCGCAGTGAAAAACACTGAAGCTTTCTTT.

CDR3 DNA: TGTGCCAGCAGTGACGGGACAGGGGAGCGAGCTTTCTTT. This codes for CASSDGTGERAFF. The V and J genes are TRBV25-1 and TRBJ1-1, with 10 positions matching TRBD1. Germline V gene data show CDR1 as MGHDK and CDR2 as SYGVNS. The CDR3 totals 13 residues. J gave up 10 bases and V 3 bases, and 5 bases lay outside the gene matches.

The chain carries TRBV7-3 and TRBJ2-2; 13 bases map to TRBD2. The trim removed 5 bases at V and 5 bases at J, leaving 14 bases unmatched. CDR3 length: 19 residues. Germline V gives CDR1 SGHTA, CDR2 FQGTGA. The CDR3 DNA is TGTGCCAGCAGCCGGGACGGAGGACTAGCGGGAGTTAGAACCGGGGAGCTGTTTTTT. Protein product: CASSRDGGLAGVRTGELFF. The variable domain in full, with the rest retrieved from reference TRBV7-3 and TRBJ2-2, is GAGVSQTPSNKVTEKGKYVELRCDPISGHTALYWYRQSLGQGPEFLIYFQGTGAADDSGLPNDRFFAVRPEGSVSTLKIQRTERGDSAVYLCASSRDGGLAGVRTGELFFGEGSRLTVL.

The rearrangement links TRBV19 to TRBJ2-5, with 9 bases fitting TRBD2. The V gene's germline CDR1 is LNHDA and CDR2 SQIVND (reference sequence). Trimming took 3 bases from V and 2 from J; bases not matched to a gene: 7. CDR3 length equals 16 residues. DNA for the CDR3: TGTGCCAGTAGTATCCTAGCGGGGTCCTCTCAAGAGACCCAGTACTTC. It is translated as CASSILAGSSQETQYF.

V usage is TRBV18 and J usage is TRBJ2-3; 8 bases match TRBD2. Germline V lookup: CDR1 KGHSH, CDR2 LQKENI. After removal of 3 bases from V and 2 bases from J, the junction contained 4 bases not matched to a gene. CDR3 size: 15 residues. CDR3 sequence: CASSPWTSNTDTQYF. CDR3 sequence (DNA): TGTGCCAGCTCACCTTGGACTAGCAACACAGATACGCAGTATTTT.

The J gene is TRBJ2-2, the V gene TRBV15; 8 nucleotides line up with TRBD1. J lost 7 bases, V lost 0 bases, and 4 bases had no gene match. The germline V gene encodes CDR1 LNHNV and CDR2 YYDKDF (reference sequence). CDR3 size: 15 residues. CDR3 loop: CATSRDRGLVGELFF. DNA of the CDR3: TGTGCCACCAGCAGAGACAGGGGGCTTGTCGGGGAGCTGTTTTTT.

This chain links TRBV4-3 with TRBJ1-6; perhaps TRBD1 as D (5 bases). This CDR3 comprises 14 residues. V lost 0 bases, J lost 9 bases, and 9 bases lay in between. In germline, CDR1 is LGHNA, CDR2 YSLEER. CDR3 coding DNA: TGCGCCAGCAGCCAAGACCAGGGCATTTCACCCCTCCACTTT. Amino acids: CASSQDQGISPLHF.

The table lists this clone with a count of one. V and J are TRBV5-6 and TRBJ2-5; 12 bases are shared with TRBD2. Germline values: CDR1 SGHDT, CDR2 YYEEEE. The J segment lost 5 bases and the V segment lost 5 bases, leaving 19 bases of the junction unmatched. The CDR3 runs to 19 residues. As DNA, the CDR3 is TGTGCCAGCAGTTCGTCCGTGACTAGCGGGAGTTATAATGTGGAGACCCAGTACTTC. This encodes CASSSSVTSGSYNVETQYF.

This rearrangement joins TRBV7-9 to TRBJ2-7, with a possible D match to TRBD2 (5 bases). The CDR3 consists of 14 residues. Germline V gene lookup returns CDR1 SEHNR and CDR2 FQNEAQ (reference sequence). V was shortened by 6 bases and J by 0 bases, with 12 bases between the two germline ends. The CDR3: CASSYGSNSYEQYF. In DNA, the CDR3 is TGTGCCAGCAGTTATGGGAGTAACTCCTACGAGCAGTACTTC.

The rearrangement uses TRBV15 and TRBJ2-7; D uncertain. This CDR3 has 15 amino acids. Germline lookup yields CDR1 LNHNV and CDR2 YYDKDF (reference sequence). The germline V and J ends were trimmed by 0 bases and 5 bases, with 14 bases remaining between them. CDR3 coding DNA: TGTGCCACCAGCAGAGAGTCCCGGGTGGAAAACGAGCAGTACTTC. Translating gives CATSRESRVENEQYF.

The chain employs TRBV7-9 and TRBJ2-2, with D perhaps matching TRBD2 (5 bases). Trimming removed 4 bases at V and 0 bases at J, with 12 bases between. Germline CDR1 reads SEHNR; CDR2 reads FQNEAQ (reference sequence). The CDR3 sequence is 16 residues long. This CDR3 reads CASSSPGNANTGELFF. The CDR3 nucleotides are TGTGCCAGCAGCTCCCCGGGGAACGCGAACACCGGGGAGCTGTTTTTT. The variable domain in full, completed from reference TRBV7-9 and TRBJ2-2, reads DTGVSQNPRHKITKRGQNVTFRCDPISEHNRLYWYRQTLGQGPEFLTYFQNEAQLEKSRLLSDRFSAERPKGSFSTLEIQRTEQGDSAMYLCASSSPGNANTGELFFGEGSRLTVL.

The rearrangement uses TRBV14 and TRBJ2-5; a possible D gene is TRBD2 (6 bases). The CDR3 runs to 16 residues. Per germline, CDR1 SGHDN and CDR2 FVKESK. Trimming took off 1 base at V and 4 bases at J, with 16 bases between the two ends. CDR3 DNA sequence: TGTGCCAGCAGCCAAGTATCGGGGGTCTGGGGAGAGACCCAGTACTTC. As protein: CASSQVSGVWGETQYF.

The gene calls are TRBV7-2 and TRBJ2-7; D gene ambiguous. V lost 1 base to trimming and J lost 9 bases, with 10 bases between them. Germline values: CDR1 SGHTA, CDR2 FQGNSA. The length of the CDR3 is 12 residues. CDR3 loop: CASSLDKTVQYF. Here the CDR3 DNA reads TGTGCCAGCAGCTTAGATAAGACTGTGCAGTACTTC.